This TCR beta chain was identified in a study of graft-versus-host responses after intestinal transplantation. As for the study in general: Every one of the recipients received anti-thymocyte globulin induction and afterwards took tacrolimus and steroids for roughly 3 years. General study findings and limits: GvH clones surfaced in recipient marrow, some emerging earlier in ileum or blood.

On this clone itself: The antigen is undetermined.

Data came from immunoSEQ multiplex PCR; TCRdb stores just in-frame clones and leaves some out. The table has approximately 82,000 clones, 91% seen once. CDR3 length: 16 amino acids. Unmatched junction bases numbered 9, after V lost 0 bases and J lost 7 bases. The germline gives CDR1 MGHRA, CDR2 YSYEKL. The receptor's source is a human donor who received an intestinal transplant. The chain carries TRBV4-1 and TRBJ2-1, with 7 bases identical to TRBD2. This specimen consisted of unstimulated CD4+ T cells sorted from spleen or lymph node cells, obtained before intestinal transplant. CDR3 nucleotide sequence: TGCGCCAGCAGCCAAGATCCCGGGGGGATCATTAATGAGCAGTTCTTC. This encodes CASSQDPGGIINEQFF.